A selection of T cell receptor beta chains follows, all from one sample in a study of cytomegalovirus exposure and HLA in healthy donors. The repertoire was sequenced with immunoSEQ multiplex PCR; TCRdb's copy has only in-frame clones and lacks some. The repertoire holds 100,000 to 150,000 clones, with around four fifths as singletons. Sequencing was done on a sample of PBMCs. The receptors come from a boy between 10 and 17 years old in good health and CMV-seronegative. CDR3s include the opening cysteine and the closing phenylalanine or tryptophan. A D gene is named only where the DNA matches it firmly. Some rows mark clone size as missing; the rest say once, few, many or name a class of expanded clone.

CDR3 DNA | CDR3 protein | V gene | D gene | J gene | clone size
TGTGCCAGCAGCGTAGGGGCGGGGTCCAACACAGATACGCAGTATTTT | CASSVGAGSNTDTQYF | TRBV9 | NA | TRBJ2-3 | NA
TGCGCCAGCAGCAGGACAGGGGAGAACACTGAAGCTTTCTTT | CASSRTGENTEAFF | TRBV5-1 | TRBD1 | TRBJ1-1 | few
TGCAGCGTTCGAGCTAGCTCCTACGAGCAGTACTTC | CSVRASSYEQYF | TRBV29-1 | NA | TRBJ2-7 | NA
TGTGCCAGCAGCTTGGAGCAGGGCGCCTCCTACAATGAGCAGTTCTTC | CASSLEQGASYNEQFF | TRBV5-4 | NA | TRBJ2-1 | once
TGTGCCAGCAGTTATCGGGGAGGGAGTGGCTACACCTTC | CASSYRGGSGYTF | TRBV27 | NA | TRBJ1-2 | few
TGCGCCAGCAGCTCACCAGGGACTGACGCGGATGAGCAGTTCTTC | CASSSPGTDADEQFF | TRBV5-1 | NA | TRBJ2-1 | NA
TGTGCCAGCAGGATTGCAGGGGGAAGCTATGGCTACACCTTC | CASRIAGGSYGYTF | TRBV6-1 | TRBD1 | TRBJ1-2 | NA
TGTGCCAGCAGCGTAGACGTCCGCCCTCTAAGCACAGATACGCAGTATTTT | CASSVDVRPLSTDTQYF | TRBV9 | NA | TRBJ2-3 | NA
TGTGCCAGTATTCCGATAGCGGGAGGGCCAGATGAGCAGTTCTTC | CASIPIAGGPDEQFF | TRBV19 | TRBD2 | TRBJ2-1 | NA
TGTGCCAGCAGTTGGAGGACGTATCATGAGCAGTTCTTC | CASSWRTYHEQFF | TRBV2 | NA | TRBJ2-1 | NA
TGTGCCAGTAGTGAAATCAGGGCCGACATTCAGTACTTC | CASSEIRADIQYF | TRBV19 | NA | TRBJ2-4 | NA
TGTGCCAGCAGTCCGGGGAGGAACAATGAGCAGTTCTTC | CASSPGRNNEQFF | TRBV7-9 | NA | TRBJ2-1 | few
TGCGCCAGCAGCTTGGGGGCAGGGGGAAATGAGCAGTTCTTC | CASSLGAGGNEQFF | TRBV5-1 | TRBD1 | TRBJ2-1 | NA
TGTGCCAGCAGGAGACTCGATAGCAATCAGCCCCAGCATTTT | CASRRLDSNQPQHF | TRBV6-5 | NA | TRBJ1-5 | NA
TGTGCCAGCAGGCGGACCGGGGACACTGAAGCTTTCTTT | CASRRTGDTEAFF | TRBV6-1 | NA | TRBJ1-1 | NA
TGTGCCAGCAGCTTGGGGGGAGGGACTGAAGCTTTCTTT | CASSLGGGTEAFF | TRBV5-4 | NA | TRBJ1-1 | NA
TGTGCCAGCACAGACAGGGAGCGGAACACTGAAGCTTTCTTT | CASTDRERNTEAFF | TRBV6-1 | TRBD1 | TRBJ1-1 | NA